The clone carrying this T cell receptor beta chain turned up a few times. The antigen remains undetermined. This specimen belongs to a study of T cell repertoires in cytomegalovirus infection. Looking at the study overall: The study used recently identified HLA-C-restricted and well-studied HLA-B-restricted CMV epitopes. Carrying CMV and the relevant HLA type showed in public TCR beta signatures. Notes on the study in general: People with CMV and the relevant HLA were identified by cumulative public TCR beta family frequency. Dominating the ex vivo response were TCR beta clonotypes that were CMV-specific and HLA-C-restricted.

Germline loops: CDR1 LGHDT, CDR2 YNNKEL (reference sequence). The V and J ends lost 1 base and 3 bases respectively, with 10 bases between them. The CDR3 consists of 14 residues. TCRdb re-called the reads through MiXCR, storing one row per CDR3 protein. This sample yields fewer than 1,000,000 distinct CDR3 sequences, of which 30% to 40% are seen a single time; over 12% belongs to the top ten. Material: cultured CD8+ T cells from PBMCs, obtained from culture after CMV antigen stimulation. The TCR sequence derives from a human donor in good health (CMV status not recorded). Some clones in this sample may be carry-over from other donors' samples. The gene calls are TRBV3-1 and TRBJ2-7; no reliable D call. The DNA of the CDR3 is TGTGCCAGCAGCCAAGGTCCAGAGCTCTACGAGCAGTACTTC. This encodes CASSQGPELYEQYF.